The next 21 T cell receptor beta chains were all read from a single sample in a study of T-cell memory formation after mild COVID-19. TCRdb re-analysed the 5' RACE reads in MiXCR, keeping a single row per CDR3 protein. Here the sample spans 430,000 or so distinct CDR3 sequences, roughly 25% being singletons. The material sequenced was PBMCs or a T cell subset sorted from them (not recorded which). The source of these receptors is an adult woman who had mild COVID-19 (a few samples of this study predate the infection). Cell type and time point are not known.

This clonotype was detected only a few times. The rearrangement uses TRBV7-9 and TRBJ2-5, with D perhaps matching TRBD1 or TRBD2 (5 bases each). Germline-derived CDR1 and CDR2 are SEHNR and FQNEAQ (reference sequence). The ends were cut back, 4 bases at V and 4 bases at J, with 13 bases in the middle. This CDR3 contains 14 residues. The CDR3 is CASSSRDLRETQYF. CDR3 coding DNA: TGTGCCAGCAGCTCAAGGGACCTGCGAGAGACCCAGTACTTC.

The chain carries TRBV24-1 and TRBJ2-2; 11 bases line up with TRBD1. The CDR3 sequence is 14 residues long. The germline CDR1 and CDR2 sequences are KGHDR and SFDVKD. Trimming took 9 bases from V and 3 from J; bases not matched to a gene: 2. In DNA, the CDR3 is TGTGCCACCCGGACAGGGGGCTACACCGGGGAGCTGTTTTTT. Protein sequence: CATRTGGYTGELFF.

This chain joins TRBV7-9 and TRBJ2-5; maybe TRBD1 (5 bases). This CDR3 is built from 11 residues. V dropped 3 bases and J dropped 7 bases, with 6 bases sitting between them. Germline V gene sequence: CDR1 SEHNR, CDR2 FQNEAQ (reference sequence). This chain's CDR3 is CASSFQGTQYF. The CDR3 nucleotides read TGTGCCAGCAGCTTCCAGGGGACCCAGTACTTC.

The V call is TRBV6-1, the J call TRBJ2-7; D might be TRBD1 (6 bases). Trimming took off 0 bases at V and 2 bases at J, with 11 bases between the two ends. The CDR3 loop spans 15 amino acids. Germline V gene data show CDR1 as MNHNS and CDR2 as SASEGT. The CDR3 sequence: CASSEARQGPYEQYF. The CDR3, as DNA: TGTGCCAGCAGTGAAGCGCGGCAGGGGCCCTACGAGCAGTACTTC.

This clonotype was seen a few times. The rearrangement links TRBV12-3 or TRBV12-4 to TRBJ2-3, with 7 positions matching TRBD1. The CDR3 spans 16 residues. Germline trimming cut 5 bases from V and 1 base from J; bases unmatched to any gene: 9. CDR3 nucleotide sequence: TGTGCCAGCAGTAATAGACAGGGAAGTGGCACAGATACGCAGTATTTT. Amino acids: CASSNRQGSGTDTQYF.

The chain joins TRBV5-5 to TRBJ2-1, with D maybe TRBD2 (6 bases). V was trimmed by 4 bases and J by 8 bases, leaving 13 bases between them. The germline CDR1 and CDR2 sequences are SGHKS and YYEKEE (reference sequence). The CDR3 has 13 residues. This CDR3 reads CASSPGPGDEQFF. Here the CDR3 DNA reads TGTGCCAGCAGCCCGGGACCGGGGGATGAGCAGTTCTTC.

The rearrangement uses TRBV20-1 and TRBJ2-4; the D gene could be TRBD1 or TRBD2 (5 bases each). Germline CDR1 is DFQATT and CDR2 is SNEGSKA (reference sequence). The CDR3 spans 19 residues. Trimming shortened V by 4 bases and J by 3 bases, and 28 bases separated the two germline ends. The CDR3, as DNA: TGCAGTGCTAAGGGGATATTTCGGGGAGCCGCTCAGGTCAAAAACATTCAGTACTTC. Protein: CSAKGIFRGAAQVKNIQYF.

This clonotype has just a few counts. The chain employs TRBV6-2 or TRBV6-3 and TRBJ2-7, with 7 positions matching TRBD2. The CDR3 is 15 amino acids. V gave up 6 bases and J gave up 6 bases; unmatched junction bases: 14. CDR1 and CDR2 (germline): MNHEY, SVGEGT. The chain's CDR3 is CASRITWVSGAEQYF. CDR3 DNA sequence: TGTGCCAGCAGGATTACGTGGGTCAGCGGGGCCGAGCAGTACTTC.

The CDR3 is CASSSSRTVNEQFF. In DNA form, the CDR3 reads TGCGCCAGCAGCTCCTCCCGGACTGTCAATGAGCAGTTCTTC. V usage is TRBV5-1 and J usage is TRBJ2-1, with D possibly matching TRBD2 (5 bases). Germline V CDR1 and CDR2: SGHRS, YFSETQ. The V end lost 3 bases, the J end lost 6 bases, and 13 bases lay between the germline ends. CDR3 length equals 14 residues.

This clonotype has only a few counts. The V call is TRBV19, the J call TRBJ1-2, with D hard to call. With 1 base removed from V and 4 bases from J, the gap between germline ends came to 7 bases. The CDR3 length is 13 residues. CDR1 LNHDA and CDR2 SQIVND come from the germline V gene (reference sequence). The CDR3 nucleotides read TGTGCCAGTAGTATAGGGCGGACCTATGGCTACACCTTC. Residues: CASSIGRTYGYTF.

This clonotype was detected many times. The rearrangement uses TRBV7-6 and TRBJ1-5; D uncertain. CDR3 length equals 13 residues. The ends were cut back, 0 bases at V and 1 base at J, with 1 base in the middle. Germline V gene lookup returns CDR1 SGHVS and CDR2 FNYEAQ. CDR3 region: CASSLASNQPQHF. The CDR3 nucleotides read TGTGCCAGCAGCTTAGCGAGCAATCAGCCCCAGCATTTT.

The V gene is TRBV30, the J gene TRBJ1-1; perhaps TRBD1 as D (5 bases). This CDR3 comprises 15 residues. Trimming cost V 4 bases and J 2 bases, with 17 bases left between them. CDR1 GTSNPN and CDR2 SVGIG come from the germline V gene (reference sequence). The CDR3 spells CAWIGQRITNTEAFF. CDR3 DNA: TGTGCCTGGATCGGACAAAGAATTACTAACACTGAAGCTTTCTTT. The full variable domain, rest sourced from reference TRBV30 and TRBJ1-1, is SQTIHQWPATLVQPVGSPLSLECTVEGTSNPNLYWYRQAAGRGLQLLFYSVGIGQISSEVPQNLSASRPQDRQFILSSKKLLLSDSGFYLCAWIGQRITNTEAFFGQGTRLTVV.

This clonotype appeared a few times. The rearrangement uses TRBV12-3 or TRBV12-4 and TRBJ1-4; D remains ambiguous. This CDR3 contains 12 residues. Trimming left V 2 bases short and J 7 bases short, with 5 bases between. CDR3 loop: CASSLRSEKLFF. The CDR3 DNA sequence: TGTGCCAGCAGTTTAAGAAGTGAAAAACTGTTTTTT.

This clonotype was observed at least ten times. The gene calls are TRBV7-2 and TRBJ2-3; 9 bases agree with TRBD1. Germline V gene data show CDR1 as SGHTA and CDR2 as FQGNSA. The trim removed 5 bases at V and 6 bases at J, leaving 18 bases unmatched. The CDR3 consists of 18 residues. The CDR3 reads CASSPNRLGQGQSDTQYF. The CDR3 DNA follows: TGTGCCAGCAGCCCTAACCGGTTAGGACAGGGGCAGTCTGATACGCAGTATTTT.

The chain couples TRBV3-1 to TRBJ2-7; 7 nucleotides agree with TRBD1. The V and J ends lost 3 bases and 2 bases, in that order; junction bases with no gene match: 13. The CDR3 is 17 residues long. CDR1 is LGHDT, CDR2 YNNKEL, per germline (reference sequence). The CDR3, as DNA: TGTGCCAGCAGCCAGAGACTTTTTGGGGACAGACCCTACGAGCAGTACTTC. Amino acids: CASSQRLFGDRPYEQYF.

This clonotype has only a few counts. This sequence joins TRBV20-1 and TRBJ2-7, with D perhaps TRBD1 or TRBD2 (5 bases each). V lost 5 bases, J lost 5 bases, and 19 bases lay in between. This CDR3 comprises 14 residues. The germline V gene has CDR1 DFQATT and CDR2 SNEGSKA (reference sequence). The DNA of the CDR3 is TGCAGTGCTCATTGGGGCCCCGAGGGTCACGAGCAGTACTTC. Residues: CSAHWGPEGHEQYF.

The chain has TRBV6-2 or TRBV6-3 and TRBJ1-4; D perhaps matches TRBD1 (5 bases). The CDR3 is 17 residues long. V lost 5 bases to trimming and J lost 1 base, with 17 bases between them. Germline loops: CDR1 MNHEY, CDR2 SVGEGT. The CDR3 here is CASSNPTHRITNEKLFF. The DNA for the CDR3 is TGTGCCAGCAGTAACCCGACTCACAGGATAACTAATGAAAAACTGTTTTTT.

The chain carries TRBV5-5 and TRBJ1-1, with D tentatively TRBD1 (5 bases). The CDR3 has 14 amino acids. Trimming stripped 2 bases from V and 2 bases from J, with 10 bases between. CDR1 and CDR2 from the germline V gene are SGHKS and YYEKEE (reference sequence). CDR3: CASSFVGVNTEAFF. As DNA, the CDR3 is TGTGCCAGCAGCTTTGTGGGGGTAAACACTGAAGCTTTCTTT.

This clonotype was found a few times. The CDR3 region is CASSDRQANYGYTF. The CDR3 DNA is TGTGCCAGTTCGGACAGGCAAGCTAACTATGGCTACACCTTC. This sequence joins TRBV19 and TRBJ1-2; 7 bases line up with TRBD1. J gave up 0 bases and V 8 bases, and 6 bases lay outside the gene matches. The germline gives CDR1 LNHDA, CDR2 SQIVND (reference sequence). This CDR3 comprises 14 residues.

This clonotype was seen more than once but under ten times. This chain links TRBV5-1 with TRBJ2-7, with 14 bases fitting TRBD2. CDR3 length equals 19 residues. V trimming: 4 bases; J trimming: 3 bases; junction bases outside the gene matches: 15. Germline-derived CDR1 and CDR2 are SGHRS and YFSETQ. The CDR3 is CASSEGTSGRISTLYEQYF. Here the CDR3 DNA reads TGCGCCAGCAGCGAAGGGACTAGCGGGAGAATCTCTACTCTCTACGAGCAGTACTTC.

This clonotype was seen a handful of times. The CDR3 bases are TGCAGCGTTGAAGAGCAGCTGGGGGCCAACGTCCTGACTTTC. This encodes CSVEEQLGANVLTF. The rearrangement uses TRBV29-1 and TRBJ2-6; the D is unclear. The CDR3 is made up of 14 amino acids. The V end lost 0 bases, the J end lost 4 bases, and 7 bases lay between the germline ends. CDR1 and CDR2 (germline): SQVTM, ANQGSEA.